The next 4 T cell receptor beta chains were all read from a single sample in a study of brain T cells in children with intractable seizures. Here immunoSEQ multiplex PCR was the method, and the copy in TCRdb shows in-frame clones only, minus some. The data contain some 62,000 clones, about 96% of them singletons. Sequenced here: peripheral blood, sampled at surgery. Source of these receptors: a boy younger than two with focal cortical dysplasia and intractable seizures.

This chain uses TRBV7-9 with TRBJ1-6, with D possibly TRBD1 on 5 matching bases. The CDR3 has 14 amino acids. CDR1 is SEHNR, CDR2 FQNEAQ, per germline (reference sequence). V lost 5 bases and J 8 bases, leaving 13 bases between the germline ends. CDR3 DNA: TGTGCCAGCAGCCTTAGACAAGGGGATTCACCCCTCCACTTT. Translated, it gives CASSLRQGDSPLHF. Full variable domain (rest looked up from reference TRBV7-9 and TRBJ1-6): DTGVSQNPRHKITKRGQNVTFRCDPISEHNRLYWYRQTLGQGPEFLTYFQNEAQLEKSRLLSDRFSAERPKGSFSTLEIQRTEQGDSAMYLCASSLRQGDSPLHFGNGTRLTVT.

CDR3 residues: CAALGGINEQFF. In nucleotides, the CDR3 is TGTGCCGCCCTGGGGGGAATCAATGAGCAGTTCTTC. J is TRBJ2-1 and V is TRBV2; D is perhaps TRBD2 (6 bases). The V end was cut by 11 bases, the J end by 6 bases, with 14 bases between. Germline assignment: CDR1 SNHLY and CDR2 FYNNEI. This CDR3 has 12 residues.

The V call is TRBV2, the J call TRBJ2-7, with 9 bases identical to TRBD2. CDR3 length equals 17 residues. Germline V gene lookup returns CDR1 SNHLY and CDR2 FYNNEI. The chain's CDR3 is CVPPGARGGAGDTEQYF. CDR3 nucleotide sequence: TGTGTTCCGCCGGGGGCCCGCGGGGGGGCCGGCGACACCGAGCAGTACTTC.

This chain joins TRBV10-3 and TRBJ2-4; a weak D match, TRBD2 (6 bases). The CDR3 has 15 residues. Germline V CDR1 and CDR2: ENHRY, SYGVKD. V was shortened by 9 bases and J by 3 bases, with 18 bases between the two germline ends. The DNA for the CDR3 is TGTGCCATGAATAGGGAGGACCCCATCAAAAACATTCAGTACTTC. It encodes CAMNREDPIKNIQYF.